This T cell receptor (beta chain) stems from a study of blood T cell repertoires in COVID-19. Study summary: PBMCs, B-cell-depleted T cells, or T cells were the source of the cDNA or gDNA that made up the material.

In the study's own analysis: Amplification with reference gene primers provided the estimates of nucleated cell counts. Some clones are missing from TCRdb's copy, which holds only in-frame ones; the method was immunoSEQ multiplex PCR. That table supplies the V and J calls and clone size; D and trimming were determined from the DNA. The sample includes 85,000 to 120,000 clones, 60% to 80% of them seen just once. Unmatched junction bases numbered 5, after V lost 6 bases and J lost 3 bases. This CDR3 has 14 residues. The germline gives CDR1 SGHRS, CDR2 YFSETQ. This clonotype originated in a human donor with acute or convalescent COVID-19. The donor label of this sample is uncertain. Sequencing was done on a sample of peripheral blood. V is TRBV5-1 and J is TRBJ2-1; 8 nucleotides align to TRBD2. The CDR3 spells CASTGLASYNEQFF. CDR3 bases: TGCGCCAGCACAGGACTAGCTAGCTACAATGAGCAGTTCTTC. The variable domain in full, completed from reference TRBV5-1 and TRBJ2-1, reads KAGVTQTPRYLIKTRGQQVTLSCSPISGHRSVSWYQQTPGQGLQFLFEYFSETQRNKGNFPGRFSGRQFSNSRSEMNVSTLELGDSALYLCASTGLASYNEQFFGPGTRLTVL.